Described below is a single TCR beta chain sequence and its context. Sequencing used immunoSEQ multiplex PCR; TCRdb keeps in-frame clones, though not all of them. The sample records tens of thousands of clones, roughly 90% being singletons. The sample belongs to a study of cytomegalovirus exposure and HLA in healthy donors. Sequences were obtained from PBMCs. This receptor was obtained from a man younger than 40 in good health and CMV-seronegative.

Here the CDR3 DNA reads TGTGCCAGCAGTTTTGGCGGGAATGATGAGCAGTTCTTC. Protein product: CASSFGGNDEQFF. This chain joins TRBV27 and TRBJ2-1, with a weak D call TRBD2 (6 bases). This CDR3 spans 13 amino acids. Per germline, CDR1 MNHEY and CDR2 SMNVEV (reference sequence). Trimming removed 3 bases at V and 8 bases at J, with 11 bases between.